Detailed here is one T cell receptor beta chain. Per the study methods: The assay estimated nucleated cells by amplifying reference gene primers. Produced via immunoSEQ multiplex PCR; TCRdb's table is partial and in-frame only. V, J and clone size are taken as reported in that table, and D and trimming were inferred from the DNA itself. The sample shows roughly 210,000 clones, less than 90% of them seen only once. The sample belongs to a study of blood T cell repertoires in COVID-19. Study-level information: The United States, Italy and Spain provided the acute and convalescent COVID-19 samples. In each case, the material was cDNA or gDNA derived from T cells, B-cell-depleted T cells, or PBMCs.

One Seattle source followed patients from active infection through their disease course. This CDR3 is built from 14 residues. Deletions cut 0 bases from V and 7 bases from J, with 10 bases between. In germline, CDR1 is SNHLY, CDR2 FYNNEI. Input material: peripheral blood. The sequence derives from a woman older than 75 with COVID-19, enrolled during active disease. This chain links TRBV2 with TRBJ1-5; D may be TRBD1 (5 bases). The CDR3 sequence: CASSEAAGGQPQHF. The CDR3 region has the DNA TGTGCCAGCAGTGAAGCCGCCGGGGGACAGCCCCAGCATTTT.